Each of the 19 T cell receptor beta chains below was sequenced from the same sample in a study of prognosis after radiotherapy for stage I lung cancer. The study amplified the TCR beta CDR3 region from genomic DNA. This amplification was carried out by two rounds of multiplex PCR. Primers specific to each TRBV and TRBJ gene were used in first-round PCR. TCRdb itself ran the multiplex PCR reads through MiXCR, one entry per CDR3 protein. The data hold roughly 30,000 distinct CDR3 sequences, with around 40% observed a single time. Sequencing used PBMCs, obtained before or after stereotactic body radiation therapy (not recorded which). Receptors were obtained from a donor aged 50 or older with non-small cell lung cancer.

In this sample, this clonotype turned up many times. The V and J genes are TRBV18 and TRBJ1-3, with TRBD1 matching over 9 bases. CDR1 and CDR2 from the germline V gene are KGHSH and LQKENI. J lost 8 bases, V lost 3 bases, and 5 bases had no gene match. The CDR3 spans 14 residues. CDR3 amino acids: CASSPEQGAHTIYF. CDR3 coding DNA: TGTGCCAGCTCACCCGAACAGGGGGCCCACACCATATATTTT.

In its sample, this clonotype was seen many times. V usage is TRBV2 and J usage is TRBJ1-4, with 7 bases fitting TRBD1. This CDR3 has 14 amino acids. The germline V gene has CDR1 SNHLY and CDR2 FYNNEI. V gave up 3 bases and J gave up 4 bases; unmatched junction bases: 2. This CDR3 reads CASSEGQFNEKLFF. In DNA form, the CDR3 reads TGTGCCAGCAGTGAGGGACAGTTTAATGAAAAACTGTTTTTT.

As for this clonotype: Given a far larger clone just one base away, this is likely a sequencing read error. The V gene is TRBV27, the J gene TRBJ2-3, with 14 bases lining up with TRBD2. CDR3 size: 15 residues. Germline CDR1 reads MNHEY; CDR2 reads SMNVEV (reference sequence). Written as DNA, the CDR3 is TGTGCCAGCGGACTAGCGGGGGGTTACACAGATACGAAGTATTTT. Its translation: CASGLAGGYTDTKYF.

Many counts were recorded for this clonotype. The rearrangement uses TRBV5-1 and TRBJ1-1, with a possible D match to TRBD1 (6 bases). The CDR3 runs to 14 residues. Germline V gene sequence: CDR1 SGHRS, CDR2 YFSETQ. V dropped 6 bases and J dropped 1 base, with 13 bases sitting between them. DNA for the CDR3: TGCGCCAGCAAAGAACAGGGCGAGAACACTGAAGCTTTCTTT. Amino acids: CASKEQGENTEAFF.

This clonotype was recorded a few times. Being one base from a much bigger clone, this may be a read error. The chain joins TRBV28 to TRBJ1-4; D remains ambiguous. The CDR3 is 19 amino acids. Per germline, CDR1 MDHEN and CDR2 SYDVKM. Trimming took 10 bases from V and 1 from J, leaving 28 bases between them. Here the CDR3 reads CANSYLRGHLAKTNEKLFF. The CDR3 coding sequence is TGTGCCAACAGCTATTTACGCGGGCACCTGGCCAAAACTAATGAAAAACTGTTTTTT.

The chain is built from TRBV7-3 and TRBJ2-3, with no clear D. The CDR3 consists of 13 residues. Trimming stripped 5 bases from V and 2 bases from J, with 8 bases between. Per the germline V gene, CDR1 is SGHTA and CDR2 is FQGTGA. CDR3 loop: CASSLVTTDTQYF. CDR3 nucleotide sequence: TGTGCCAGCAGCCTCGTTACCACAGATACGCAGTATTTT.

The chain recombines TRBV6-2 or TRBV6-3 with TRBJ1-1; the D is unclear. Germline values: CDR1 MNHEY, CDR2 SVGEGT. The CDR3 extends over 12 amino acids. Trimming left V 4 bases short and J 7 bases short, with 10 bases between. The CDR3 nucleotides are TGTGCCAGCAGTTCCTCCCACAGTGAAGCTTTCTTT. This gives the protein CASSSSHSEAFF.

The gene calls are TRBV6-2 or TRBV6-3 and TRBJ2-7; 8 nucleotides match TRBD1. V lost 5 bases, J lost 2 bases, and 8 bases stayed unmatched. CDR3 length: 15 amino acids. Germline CDR1 MNHEY, CDR2 SVGEGT. The CDR3 loop is CASSARTGWAYEQYF. The CDR3 nucleotides read TGTGCCAGCAGTGCAAGGACAGGGTGGGCCTACGAGCAGTACTTC.

The CDR3 region is CASSRGYGYTF. CDR3 sequence (DNA): TGTGCCAGCAGTCGGGGCTATGGCTACACCTTC. The V call is TRBV6-1, the J call TRBJ1-2; no reliable D call. The CDR3 runs 11 residues. Germline assignment: CDR1 MNHNS and CDR2 SASEGT. V lost 5 bases and J lost 4, with 5 bases in between.

This clonotype appeared many times. The genes are TRBV18 and TRBJ2-3, with D possibly TRBD2 on 6 matching bases. Germline-derived CDR1 and CDR2 are KGHSH and LQKENI. The CDR3 loop spans 18 amino acids. Between the trimmed V and J ends, which lost 3 bases and 0 bases, there was a span of 19 bases. CDR3 sequence reads: CASSPAIFGEASTDTQYF. The DNA for the CDR3 is TGTGCCAGCTCACCTGCGATCTTTGGGGAGGCTAGCACAGATACGCAGTATTTT. Using reference TRBV18 and TRBJ2-3 for the parts outside the CDR3, the full variable domain is NAGVMQNPRHLVRRRGQEARLRCSPMKGHSHVYWYRQLPEEGLKFMVYLQKENIIDESGMPKERFSAEFPKEGPSILRIQQVVRGDSAAYFCASSPAIFGEASTDTQYFGPGTRLTVL.

This clonotype came up a few times. A far larger clone is just one base off, so this is likely a read error. The chain is built from TRBV6-4 and TRBJ2-3, with 7 bases that match TRBD1. This CDR3 has 13 amino acids. Looked up from germline, CDR1 is MRHNA and CDR2 is SNTAGT. Germline trimming cut 5 bases from V and 5 bases from J; bases unmatched to any gene: 4. CDR3 amino acids: CASSHHRGDTQYF. CDR3 nucleotide sequence: TGTGCCAGCAGTCATCACAGGGGAGATACGCAGTATTTT.

The rearrangement links TRBV19 to TRBJ1-4; 8 bases agree with TRBD1. The trim removed 5 bases at V and 7 bases at J, leaving 6 bases unmatched. The CDR3 is made up of 14 amino acids. The V gene's germline CDR1 is LNHDA and CDR2 SQIVND (reference sequence). The CDR3 here is CASSPGGSSEKLFF. Written as DNA, the CDR3 is TGTGCCAGTAGTCCAGGGGGCTCTAGTGAAAAACTGTTTTTT.

Within the sample, this clonotype is medium-sized. The rearrangement uses TRBV2 and TRBJ2-2; D unclear. Germline loops: CDR1 SNHLY, CDR2 FYNNEI. V was cut by 5 bases and J by 2 bases, with 9 bases left in between. The CDR3 contains 14 residues. The CDR3 sequence: CASSWAANTGELFF. For the CDR3, the DNA is TGTGCCAGCAGTTGGGCAGCTAACACCGGGGAGCTGTTTTTT.

This clonotype was seen repeatedly, ten times or more. The rearrangement links TRBV7-6 to TRBJ2-3; TRBD2 aligns across 7 bases. Germline trimming cut 8 bases from V and 0 bases from J; bases unmatched to any gene: 5. The CDR3 length is 14 residues. Germline-derived CDR1 and CDR2 are SGHVS and FNYEAQ. The CDR3 sequence: CASRRERSTDTQYF. CDR3 sequence (DNA): TGTGCCAGCCGGCGGGAGAGGAGCACAGATACGCAGTATTTT.

This clonotype occurred many times. The CDR3 loop reads CASSLSGGLVNEQFF. The CDR3 bases are TGTGCCAGCAGCCTCTCGGGGGGGCTAGTCAATGAGCAGTTCTTC. The rearrangement uses TRBV28 and TRBJ2-1, with 8 bases identical to TRBD2. V lost 6 bases, J lost 6 bases, and 10 bases stayed unmatched. Germline assignment: CDR1 MDHEN and CDR2 SYDVKM. The CDR3 is made up of 15 amino acids. Full variable domain (missing parts from reference TRBV28 and TRBJ2-1): DVKVTQSSRYLVKRTGEKVFLECVQDMDHENMFWYRQDPGLGLRLIYFSYDVKMKEKGDIPEGYSVSREKKERFSLILESASTNQTSMYLCASSLSGGLVNEQFFGPGTRLTVL.

There are many counts of this clonotype. The chain uses TRBV6-4 and TRBJ2-3; TRBD1 agrees at 9 bases. Germline V gene sequence: CDR1 MRHNA, CDR2 SNTAGT. V lost 4 bases and J lost 4; bases outside the gene matches: 12. The CDR3 contains 17 residues. In DNA form, the CDR3 reads TGTGCCAGCAGTGGGGGGGACACAGGGGGCGAGGCAGATACGCAGTATTTT. Protein product: CASSGGDTGGEADTQYF.

This clonotype was observed many times. The gene calls are TRBV10-3 and TRBJ1-2; D remains ambiguous. Trimming took off 10 bases at V and 4 bases at J, with 13 bases between the two ends. This CDR3 has 12 amino acids. Germline V lookup: CDR1 ENHRY, CDR2 SYGVKD. The CDR3, as DNA: TGTGCCAGCCAGGACGGCCGCTATGGCTACACCTTC. Translated: CASQDGRYGYTF.

There are many counts of this clonotype. The genes are TRBV28 and TRBJ1-5; D is perhaps TRBD1 (6 bases). V lost 6 bases to trimming and J lost 6 bases, with 18 bases between them. Germline CDR1 is MDHEN and CDR2 is SYDVKM. The CDR3 has 15 residues. The CDR3 loop is CASRPPGGGGQPQHF. For the CDR3, the DNA is TGTGCCAGCAGACCCCCCGGGGGCGGGGGTCAGCCCCAGCATTTT.

V is TRBV2 and J is TRBJ1-6; perhaps TRBD1 as D (6 bases). CDR1 and CDR2 from the germline V gene are SNHLY and FYNNEI. This CDR3 has 15 residues. The germline V and J ends were trimmed by 5 bases and 8 bases, with 16 bases remaining between them. The CDR3 DNA is TGTGCCAGCAGTCAACGGCGTCAGGGGTATTCACCCCTCCACTTT. Its translation: CASSQRRQGYSPLHF.